What follows are 13 T cell receptor beta chains derived from one specimen sequenced in a study of response to subunit inactivated influenza vaccine (dated by TCRdb to 2017 to 2018). The library came from RT-PCR. These reads were obtained on an Illumina HiSeq 2500. TCRdb reran the public reads through fastp at Q25 and MiXCR, keeping productive beta chains. For every CDR3 protein sequence, its rows merge into one entry that carries the most common genes and DNA. Across this sample there are almost 600,000 distinct CDR3 sequences, with about 14% seen only once. The ten top clones hold 11% of the sample. The material sequenced was PBMCs from blood, taken about 11 days after vaccination. The source of these receptors is a man aged 50-59 years who received an inactivated influenza vaccine. Donor details come from another sample of the same person, matched by shared clones.

This clonotype was observed a few times. This chain joins TRBV12-3 or TRBV12-4 and TRBJ2-7; D is undetermined. CDR3 size: 14 residues. Trimming took off 1 base at V and 2 bases at J, with 9 bases between the two ends. The CDR3 nucleotides are TGTGCCAGCAGTTTAGGGGCTGTTACCTACGAGCAGTACTTC. Protein: CASSLGAVTYEQYF.

This clonotype was seen more than once but under ten times. The gene calls are TRBV27 and TRBJ1-2, with D perhaps matching TRBD1 (5 bases). Deletions cut 4 bases from V and 4 bases from J, with 19 bases between. The CDR3 spans 16 residues. Germline V gene lookup returns CDR1 MNHEY and CDR2 SMNVEV (reference sequence). Here the CDR3 DNA reads TGTGCCAGCAGTTCCGGGACTCCCGGATCGGTCTATGGCTACACCTTC. This gives the protein CASSSGTPGSVYGYTF.

The rearrangement joins TRBV25-1 to TRBJ1-6, with 7 bases matching TRBD1. Germline V gives CDR1 MGHDK, CDR2 SYGVNS. With 3 bases clipped from V and 3 bases from J, the junction kept 5 bases outside the gene matches. The CDR3 has 16 amino acids. CDR3 residues: CASSDPDRVYNSPLHF. In nucleotides, the CDR3 is TGTGCCAGCAGTGACCCCGACAGGGTCTATAATTCACCCCTCCACTTT.

The table lists this clonotype with a few counts. CDR3 coding DNA: TGTGCCAGCAGCCAACTAACTAGCGGGAGAGTCATTTCCTACGAGCAGTACTTC. Protein sequence: CASSQLTSGRVISYEQYF. V usage is TRBV16 and J usage is TRBJ2-7; TRBD2 agrees at 11 bases. J lost 1 base, V lost 2 bases, and 10 bases had no gene match. CDR3 length: 18 residues. CDR1 KGHSY and CDR2 FQNENV come from the germline V gene.

This clonotype was seen a handful of times. The CDR3 sequence: CASSHGPGNIQYF. Written as DNA, the CDR3 is TGCGCCAGCAGCCATGGACCCGGGAACATTCAGTACTTC. The chain combines TRBV4-1 with TRBJ2-4; no firm D call. The CDR3 consists of 13 residues. In germline, CDR1 is MGHRA, CDR2 YSYEKL. V dropped 3 bases and J dropped 7 bases, with 10 bases sitting between them.

This clonotype was recorded a few times. This chain connects TRBV5-1 to TRBJ2-7, with D uncertain. V lost 1 base and J lost 4, with 12 bases in between. CDR1 is SGHRS and CDR2 is YFSETQ in the germline V gene. CDR3 length: 14 amino acids. The DNA of the CDR3 is TGCGCCAGCAGCTTGCCCGGCCCCCCTTACGAGCAGTACTTC. Translating it yields CASSLPGPPYEQYF. Looking up the rest from reference TRBV5-1 and TRBJ2-7 gives the full variable domain: KAGVTQTPRYLIKTRGQQVTLSCSPISGHRSVSWYQQTPGQGLQFLFEYFSETQRNKGNFPGRFSGRQFSNSRSEMNVSTLELGDSALYLCASSLPGPPYEQYFGPGTRLTVT.

The chain uses TRBV5-1 and TRBJ2-2; D is perhaps TRBD1 or TRBD2 (5 bases each). Trimming took 4 bases from V and 7 from J, leaving 14 bases between them. Germline lookup yields CDR1 SGHRS and CDR2 YFSETQ. This CDR3 is 14 amino acids long. The CDR3 here is CASSPGAGGGELFF. In DNA form, the CDR3 reads TGCGCCAGCAGCCCCGGGGCCGGAGGCGGGGAGCTGTTTTTT.

The sample holds many counts of this clonotype. The V and J genes are TRBV27 and TRBJ1-6; 11 bases are shared with TRBD1. The CDR3 totals 14 residues. Trimming at V came to 3 bases and at J to 10 bases, leaving 2 bases not matched to a gene. The germline V gene encodes CDR1 MNHEY and CDR2 SMNVEV (reference sequence). Here the CDR3 DNA reads TGTGCCAGCAGTTTCGGGACAGGGGGATCACCCCTCCACTTT. Protein product: CASSFGTGGSPLHF.

J is TRBJ1-1 and V is TRBV29-1, with D maybe TRBD1 (5 bases). Germline loops: CDR1 SQVTM, CDR2 ANQGSEA. Trimming took off 5 bases at V and 7 bases at J, with 14 bases between the two ends. The length of the CDR3 is 12 residues. The CDR3 spells CSVSLRQREAFF. Written as DNA, the CDR3 is TGCAGCGTTTCCTTGCGACAGCGTGAAGCTTTCTTT.

In its sample, this clonotype was seen many times. The V gene is TRBV5-1, the J gene TRBJ2-5; D not resolved. This CDR3 contains 14 residues. Germline loops: CDR1 SGHRS, CDR2 YFSETQ. V was trimmed by 0 bases and J by 5 bases, leaving 11 bases between them. The CDR3 sequence is CASSLEGLRETQYF. CDR3 bases: TGCGCCAGCAGCTTGGAAGGGTTGAGGGAGACCCAGTACTTC.

The genes are TRBV11-2 and TRBJ2-5, with D hard to call. V was pared by 2 bases and J by 4 bases, with 8 bases between. The germline V gene encodes CDR1 SGHAT and CDR2 FQNNGV. The CDR3 contains 13 residues. The CDR3 DNA follows: TGTGCCAGCAGCTTATGGCGCGGAGAGACCCAGTACTTC. It codes for CASSLWRGETQYF.

Many counts were recorded for this clonotype. The chain employs TRBV12-3 or TRBV12-4 and TRBJ2-5, with 8 bases lining up with TRBD2. CDR3 size: 16 residues. The V gene end was trimmed by 3 bases and the J gene end by 4 bases; junction bases not matched to a gene: 10. The CDR3 DNA sequence: TGTGCCAGCAGTTTTTTGGCCGGGGGGGCCGGAGAGACCCAGTACTTC. Amino acid sequence: CASSFLAGGAGETQYF.

The rearrangement joins TRBV6-1 to TRBJ2-2; perhaps TRBD2 as D (6 bases). CDR1 and CDR2 from the germline V gene are MNHNS and SASEGT. V gave up 6 bases and J gave up 5 bases, with 19 bases separating them. The CDR3 totals 16 residues. In DNA, the CDR3 is TGTGCCAGCAGGAAAAGTAGCGGAATGGGGACCGGGGAGCTGTTTTTT. Translated, it gives CASRKSSGMGTGELFF.